These 22 T cell receptor beta chains share one sample of origin, sequenced in a study of cytomegalovirus exposure and HLA in healthy donors. The study ran its PCR with 60 Vbeta and 13 Jbeta primers. The method was immunoSEQ multiplex PCR; TCRdb's version includes in-frame clones alone and lacks a portion of them. The sample yields 150,000 to 250,000 clones, 65% to 90% seen once. The sample comprised PBMCs. The receptors shown here come from a woman between 45 and 60 years old in good health and CMV-seronegative.

This chain uses TRBV27 with TRBJ2-1; a possible D gene is TRBD1 (6 bases). This CDR3 contains 12 residues. V lost 6 bases and J 14 bases, leaving 17 bases between the germline ends. Germline CDR1 is MNHEY and CDR2 is SMNVEV (reference sequence). DNA for the CDR3: TGTGCCAGCAGCTTCACAGGGATGCGGGAGTTCTTC. Amino acids: CASSFTGMREFF.

The chain joins TRBV19 to TRBJ1-2; 7 nucleotides align to TRBD1. Losses at the gene ends were 7 bases for V and 6 bases for J; bases not matched to a gene: 11. The CDR3 loop spans 14 amino acids. CDR1 and CDR2 (germline): LNHDA, SQIVND (reference sequence). CDR3 coding DNA: TGTGCCAGTATTAAACCCGGGACAGAGAATGGCTACACCTTC. It is translated as CASIKPGTENGYTF.

The chain joins TRBV16 to TRBJ1-1; TRBD1 matches 9 bases. Germline V gene lookup returns CDR1 KGHSY and CDR2 FQNENV. Germline trimming cut 4 bases from V and 3 bases from J; bases unmatched to any gene: 6. This CDR3 has 15 residues. DNA of the CDR3: TGTGCCAGCAGCCCCGGGACAGGGCTGTACACTGAAGCTTTCTTT. Its protein is CASSPGTGLYTEAFF.

The chain couples TRBV27 to TRBJ1-5, with 9 bases fitting TRBD1. The CDR3 runs 13 residues. V lost 5 bases, J lost 4 bases, and 0 bases stayed unmatched. CDR1 and CDR2 (germline): MNHEY, SMNVEV (reference sequence). This chain's CDR3 is CASSGTGNQPQHF. The CDR3 bases are TGTGCCAGCAGTGGGACAGGGAATCAGCCCCAGCATTTT.

This chain joins TRBV5-1 and TRBJ2-1; 13 nucleotides match TRBD2. Germline-derived CDR1 and CDR2 are SGHRS and YFSETQ. J lost 4 bases, V lost 4 bases, and 14 bases had no gene match. CDR3 length: 19 amino acids. CDR3 bases: TGCGCCAGCAGCGCCGAGGGACTAGCGGGACTTTTGTCTTACAATGAGCAGTTCTTC. Encoded protein: CASSAEGLAGLLSYNEQFF.

The rearrangement uses TRBV6-4 and TRBJ2-1; the match to TRBD2 covers 9 bases. Germline values: CDR1 MRHNA, CDR2 SNTAGT. Unmatched junction bases numbered 3, after V lost 5 bases and J lost 7 bases. CDR3 length equals 13 residues. CDR3 coding DNA: TGTGCCAGCAGTAGGCGGGAGGGGAATGAGCAGTTCTTC. Its protein product is CASSRREGNEQFF.

This clone was observed a handful of times. The V gene is TRBV5-1, the J gene TRBJ2-4; TRBD1 matches 7 bases. The CDR3 has 14 residues. Germline loops: CDR1 SGHRS, CDR2 YFSETQ. The V gene end was trimmed by 4 bases and the J gene end by 10 bases; junction bases not matched to a gene: 11. CDR3 sequence (DNA): TGCGCCAGCAGCCCGGCAGGGGGAATACAAATTCAGTACTTC. This codes for CASSPAGGIQIQYF.

CDR3 sequence reads: CASSEARNEQFF. As DNA, the CDR3 is TGTGCCAGCAGTGAAGCGCGGAATGAGCAGTTCTTC. This chain connects TRBV2 to TRBJ2-1, with D hard to call. Germline lookup yields CDR1 SNHLY and CDR2 FYNNEI. The CDR3 is 12 amino acids. V dropped 0 bases and J dropped 7 bases, with 4 bases sitting between them.

The V call is TRBV18, the J call TRBJ1-2; 9 nucleotides line up with TRBD1. The J segment lost 4 bases and the V segment lost 1 base, leaving 1 base of the junction unmatched. The CDR3 runs 14 residues. Germline CDR1 reads KGHSH; CDR2 reads LQKENI. CDR3 nucleotides: TGTGCCAGCTCACCACTGGACAGGGGCTATGGCTACACCTTC. This codes for CASSPLDRGYGYTF.

The V and J genes are TRBV27 and TRBJ2-7; 7 positions agree with TRBD2. The germline CDR1 and CDR2 sequences are MNHEY and SMNVEV (reference sequence). Trimming cost V 8 bases and J 3 bases; bases outside gene matches: 7. The length of the CDR3 is 13 residues. CDR3 protein: CASGAGEFYEQYF. As DNA, the CDR3 is TGTGCCAGCGGGGCGGGAGAGTTCTACGAGCAGTACTTC.

The gene calls are TRBV19 and TRBJ1-4; 9 bases map to TRBD1. Per germline, CDR1 LNHDA and CDR2 SQIVND (reference sequence). This CDR3 has 15 amino acids. Trimming cost V 3 bases and J 8 bases; bases outside gene matches: 7. The DNA for the CDR3 is TGTGCCAGTAGTATTGGAGGGACAGGGCTCGAAAAACTGTTTTTT. Translation: CASSIGGTGLEKLFF.

The gene calls are TRBV30 and TRBJ1-1; the match to TRBD1 covers 8 bases. After removal of 3 bases from V and 6 bases from J, the junction contained 12 bases not matched to a gene. The CDR3 runs to 15 residues. CDR1 is GTSNPN, CDR2 SVGIG, per germline (reference sequence). The CDR3 loop is CAWRGPGQGGAEAFF. In DNA form, the CDR3 reads TGTGCCTGGAGGGGGCCCGGACAGGGTGGTGCTGAAGCTTTCTTT.

The chain links TRBV28 to TRBJ2-7; the D gene is possibly TRBD1 (6 bases). The CDR3 is 15 residues long. Trimming shortened V by 5 bases and J by 2 bases, and 16 bases separated the two germline ends. Germline V gives CDR1 MDHEN, CDR2 SYDVKM. CDR3 nucleotides: TGTGCCAGCAGTCCCCGGGAACAGGGAGCCTACGAGCAGTACTTC. Translating gives CASSPREQGAYEQYF. The full variable domain, completed using reference TRBV28 and TRBJ2-7, is DVKVTQSSRYLVKRTGEKVFLECVQDMDHENMFWYRQDPGLGLRLIYFSYDVKMKEKGDIPEGYSVSREKKERFSLILESASTNQTSMYLCASSPREQGAYEQYFGPGTRLTVT.

This clone came up once. The chain has TRBV11-2 and TRBJ2-7, with TRBD2 matching 13 bases. Germline trimming cut 5 bases from V and 7 bases from J; bases unmatched to any gene: 5. Germline V CDR1 and CDR2: SGHAT, FQNNGV. This CDR3 has 14 amino acids. CDR3 in amino acids: CASSPQTSGREQYF. The CDR3, as DNA: TGTGCCAGCAGCCCCCAGACTAGCGGGAGGGAGCAGTACTTC.

The chain carries TRBV9 and TRBJ2-5, with 8 bases identical to TRBD2. With the DNA end fitting TRBJ2-7 better, the J assignment may be wrong. Germline-derived CDR1 and CDR2 are SGDLS and YYNGEE. CDR3 length: 14 residues. The CDR3 loop reads CASSLGRAPYEQYF. For the CDR3, the DNA is TGTGCCAGCAGCCTCGGGAGGGCCCCTTACGAGCAGTACTTC.

The rearrangement joins TRBV7-9 to TRBJ1-1; D is undetermined. The germline gives CDR1 SEHNR, CDR2 FQNEAQ (reference sequence). V lost 3 bases, J lost 0 bases, and 5 bases lay in between. This CDR3 is 13 amino acids long. CDR3 sequence (DNA): TGTGCCAGCAGCTTTGAGATGAACACTGAAGCTTTCTTT. Its protein is CASSFEMNTEAFF. Complete variable domain (other parts from reference TRBV7-9 and TRBJ1-1): DTGVSQNPRHKITKRGQNVTFRCDPISEHNRLYWYRQTLGQGPEFLTYFQNEAQLEKSRLLSDRFSAERPKGSFSTLEIQRTEQGDSAMYLCASSFEMNTEAFFGQGTRLTVV.

The chain employs TRBV19 and TRBJ2-7, with 10 bases identical to TRBD2. J was trimmed by 1 base and V by 5 bases; bases with no gene match: 5. This CDR3 is 15 amino acids long. CDR1 is LNHDA, CDR2 SQIVND, per germline (reference sequence). The CDR3 protein is CASSPLAGASYEQYF. The DNA of the CDR3 is TGTGCCAGTAGTCCGCTAGCGGGAGCTTCCTACGAGCAGTACTTC.

About this clone itself: Other DNA sequences of this sample code for an identical CDR3. The chain recombines TRBV29-1 with TRBJ2-7, with 7 positions matching TRBD1. The V segment lost 6 bases and the J segment 3 bases; nucleotides outside the gene matches: 2. Germline CDR1 SQVTM, CDR2 ANQGSEA. The CDR3 contains 11 residues. In nucleotides, the CDR3 is TGCAGCGTGGGGGACAGCTACGAGCAGTACTTC. As protein: CSVGDSYEQYF.

The chain links TRBV6-1 to TRBJ2-7, with a weak D call TRBD2 (6 bases). Germline V gives CDR1 MNHNS, CDR2 SASEGT. The CDR3 extends over 15 amino acids. Deletions cut 3 bases from V and 2 bases from J, with 14 bases between. CDR3 DNA: TGTGCCAGCAGTGATGCCGGGACTGCTACCTACGAGCAGTACTTC. Translating it yields CASSDAGTATYEQYF.

This clone showed up just once. The chain employs TRBV19 and TRBJ2-7; the match to TRBD2 covers 9 bases. CDR1 is LNHDA and CDR2 is SQIVND in the germline V gene (reference sequence). V trimming: 4 bases; J trimming: 5 bases; junction bases outside the gene matches: 6. The CDR3 has 14 amino acids. The CDR3 region is CASSNSGSGHEQYF. CDR3 nucleotides: TGTGCCAGTAGTAATAGCGGGAGCGGGCACGAGCAGTACTTC.

The rearrangement uses TRBV5-1 and TRBJ1-4; D not certain. This CDR3 region has 13 residues. Trimming stripped 1 base from V and 5 bases from J, with 6 bases between. Per germline, CDR1 SGHRS and CDR2 YFSETQ. CDR3 loop: CASSLPQNEKLFF. The DNA for the CDR3 is TGCGCCAGCAGCTTGCCCCAAAATGAAAAACTGTTTTTT.

The DNA of the CDR3 is TGTGCCAGCATTGTCCATGCAGGGTCGGCTGGGACTGAAGCTTTCTTT. Its protein is CASIVHAGSAGTEAFF. The chain recombines TRBV27 with TRBJ1-1; tentative D call: TRBD1 (5 bases). V was clipped by 7 bases and J by 5 bases, with 23 bases between them. The CDR3 is 16 amino acids. Germline V CDR1 and CDR2: MNHEY, SMNVEV (reference sequence).